This paragraph reports one TCR beta chain. No antigen is known for it. Base qualities are not provided; no much larger clone lies one nucleotide away. Within the sample, other DNA sequences also encode this same CDR3. This sample is drawn from a study of blood T cell repertoires in COVID-19 (dated by TCRdb to 2018 to 2021). Broadly, across the study: The collaborator samples originated in the United States, Italy and Spain and spanned the acute and convalescent phases of COVID-19. The samples were drawn from two sources: the first 160 participants of the ongoing ImmuneRACE study, and 1,000 to 1,500 subjects contributed by 6 global collaborators. Subjects who had been exposed to COVID-19, were actively infected with it, or had recovered from it provided the deeply sampled blood TCRbeta repertoires that made up the dataset. The material from the prospective study consisted of cDNA or gDNA derived from T cells, B-cell-depleted T cells, or PBMCs. The repertoires were released in a freely available public database intended as a resource for research on the immune response to SARS-CoV-2. The sample metadata nearly always contained a de-identified subject ID, COVID-19 status, age in years and sex. HLA class I and class II types, where available, came from metadata supplied by the sample provider rather than from assay-based typing. Overall study results and their limits: The amount of clinical and demographic metadata varied by source and participant and was provided uncurated.

The junction shows trimming of 5 bases on V and 4 bases on J, and the gene matches do not reach 8 bases of it. From the cysteine through the phenylalanine, the CDR3 covers 16 amino acids. Of all the DNA, just the CDR3 is kept, 48 bases in frame from base 1. For CDR1 and CDR2, the germline V gene lists SGDLS and YYNGEE. TCRbeta CDR3 regions were amplified from genomic DNA by means of the immunoSEQ Assay, a bias-controlled multiplex PCR. On the authors' methods: Nucleated cell counts per sample were estimated from amplification of reference gene primers within the assay. To quantify the absolute abundance of each unique TCRbeta CDR3 rearrangement, sequence reads were collapsed and filtered. For each sample, productive Simpson clonality was calculated by taking the square root of Simpson's diversity index across productive rearrangements. TCRdb obtained this table from immuneACCESS and retained in-frame rearrangements with V and J assigned. These tables miss some clones; where compared with another copy, unresolved V genes account for less than half of the shortfall, and the remainder is unexplained. V and J calls plus clone size are reproduced from that table; the DNA served to infer D and trimming. The sample contains hundreds of thousands of clones, approximately 89% of them found a single time. The top ten clonotypes cover approximately 8.1% of the sample.

Samples from volunteer blood donors who had recovered from COVID-19 were contributed by a second Seattle source. Collaborating institutions collected whole blood in K2EDTA tubes following their own protocols. Collaborator samples were shipped for TCRbeta analysis as frozen whole blood, isolated PBMCs, or DNA extracted from either sample type. The chain employs TRBV9 and TRBJ2-1; 11 of the junction bases match TRBD2. The source is a woman aged 45-60 years who had recovered from COVID-19. Sequencing used peripheral blood. The CDR3 corresponds to CASSVVAGGFYNEQFF. The sequence in DNA is TGTGCCAGCAGTGTCGTAGCGGGGGGGTTTTACAATGAGCAGTTCTTC.